Listed here are 15 T cell receptor beta chains from one sample, sequenced in a study of OX40 agonist ivuxolimab in advanced cancers. Clones were sequenced by immunoSEQ multiplex PCR, and TCRdb holds only the in-frame ones, with some missing. The sample gives about 17,000 clones, roughly 72% of which show up once; roughly 24% is in the top ten. Sample: CD4+ or CD8+ T cells sorted from blood, taken in a trial of the OX40 agonist ivuxolimab. The receptors shown here come from an adult with an advanced solid tumor such as melanoma, head and neck, liver or kidney cancer.

This clone was counted between two and nine times. The chain carries TRBV11-3 and TRBJ2-7; D possibly corresponds to TRBD1 (5 bases). CDR3 length equals 13 residues. Germline CDR1 reads SGHNT; CDR2 reads YENEEA. V was clipped by 1 base and J by 1 base, with 5 bases between them. The CDR3 reads CASSLGQSYEQYF. The CDR3 bases are TGTGCCAGCAGCTTAGGACAGTCCTACGAGCAGTACTTC.

This clone appeared once. The rearrangement uses TRBV5-4 and TRBJ2-3; 7 bases are shared with TRBD2. The CDR3 contains 14 residues. V was pared by 0 bases and J by 6 bases, with 4 bases of the junction left unmatched. Germline loops: CDR1 SGHNT, CDR2 YYREEE (reference sequence). The CDR3 loop is CASSLAGLGDTQYF. CDR3 bases: TGTGCCAGCAGCTTGGCTGGACTAGGGGATACGCAGTATTTT.

The J gene is TRBJ2-4, the V gene TRBV6-5, with TRBD1 matching over 7 bases. CDR1 and CDR2 (germline): MNHEY, SVGAGI. V shed 2 bases, J shed 6 bases, and the junction held 7 bases outside the gene matches. CDR3 length: 15 amino acids. CDR3 protein: CASSYDGAGGNIQYF. CDR3 bases: TGTGCCAGCAGTTACGATGGGGCAGGGGGAAACATTCAGTACTTC.

This chain connects TRBV7-9 to TRBJ2-7; D gene ambiguous. Trimming took off 1 base at V and 6 bases at J, with 4 bases between the two ends. This CDR3 has 11 residues. Germline values: CDR1 SEHNR, CDR2 FQNEAQ (reference sequence). The CDR3 region has the DNA TGTGCCAGCAGCTTAGGCCCCGAGCAGTACTTC. Amino acid sequence: CASSLGPEQYF.

The chain recombines TRBV19 with TRBJ1-6; D not certain. Trimming took off 5 bases at V and 0 bases at J, with 17 bases between the two ends. This CDR3 has 18 amino acids. CDR1 and CDR2 (germline): LNHDA, SQIVND (reference sequence). The chain's CDR3 is CASSSTGSASSYNSPLHF. In DNA form, the CDR3 reads TGTGCCAGTAGTTCTACCGGGTCTGCGAGCTCCTATAATTCACCCCTCCACTTT.

This clone appeared once. DNA for the CDR3: TGTGCCAGCGGGGGGAGAAGGAATGAGCAGTTCTTC. Its translation: CASGGRRNEQFF. The chain is built from TRBV7-9 and TRBJ2-1, with D maybe TRBD2 (6 bases). CDR3 length equals 12 residues. V shed 8 bases and J shed 7 bases, with 12 bases lying between them. Germline V gene lookup returns CDR1 SEHNR and CDR2 FQNEAQ (reference sequence).

The V gene is TRBV4-1, the J gene TRBJ2-2; D is unresolved. This CDR3 contains 13 residues. Germline values: CDR1 MGHRA, CDR2 YSYEKL. Between the trimmed V and J ends, which lost 1 base and 3 bases, there was a span of 3 bases. CDR3 DNA: TGCGCCAGCAGCCAAGTTTACACCGGGGAGCTGTTTTTT. It codes for CASSQVYTGELFF.

This clone was observed once. The chain recombines TRBV19 with TRBJ1-1; tentatively, D is TRBD1 (6 bases). Germline V gene lookup returns CDR1 LNHDA and CDR2 SQIVND (reference sequence). The CDR3 is made up of 13 amino acids. Trimming took off 5 bases at V and 6 bases at J, with 13 bases between the two ends. As DNA, the CDR3 is TGTGCCAGTAGTGGAAGGACAGCCCCTGAAGCTTTCTTT. As protein: CASSGRTAPEAFF.

This rearrangement joins TRBV7-6 to TRBJ1-3; 7 bases map to TRBD1. V lost 1 base to trimming and J lost 0 bases; unmatched junction nucleotides: 6. The germline CDR1 and CDR2 sequences are SGHVS and FNYEAQ. The CDR3 covers 17 residues. The CDR3 region has the DNA TGTGCCAGCAGCTTAGGAGTCAGGGGGATCTCTGGAAACACCATATATTTT. It is translated as CASSLGVRGISGNTIYF.

The gene calls are TRBV7-6 and TRBJ1-3; 9 nucleotides align to TRBD1. CDR3 length: 17 amino acids. V dropped 4 bases and J dropped 0; count of bases not matched to a gene: 7. Germline assignment: CDR1 SGHVS and CDR2 FNYEAQ. The CDR3 sequence: CASSYDRGEYSGNTIYF. CDR3 nucleotide sequence: TGTGCCAGCAGCTACGACAGGGGGGAATACTCTGGAAACACCATATATTTT.

The chain links TRBV6-5 to TRBJ1-2; D perhaps matches TRBD1 (6 bases). V lost 4 bases, J lost 6 bases, and 9 bases lay in between. Germline V CDR1 and CDR2: MNHEY, SVGAGI. The length of the CDR3 is 12 residues. The CDR3, as DNA: TGTGCCAGCAGTTCTACAGGGAATGGCTACACCTTC. Amino acid sequence: CASSSTGNGYTF.

J is TRBJ1-4 and V is TRBV5-1; D possibly corresponds to TRBD1 (5 bases). Germline-derived CDR1 and CDR2 are SGHRS and YFSETQ. V was clipped by 0 bases and J by 6 bases, with 15 bases between them. The length of the CDR3 is 16 residues. CDR3 in DNA: TGCGCCAGCAGCTTGGAATTGAGGCAGGGCGATGAAAAACTGTTTTTT. As protein: CASSLELRQGDEKLFF.

This clone was observed a handful of times. This rearrangement joins TRBV11-1 to TRBJ1-2; D unclear. With 2 bases removed from V and 2 bases from J, the gap between germline ends came to 15 bases. This CDR3 is 16 amino acids long. CDR1 is SGHAT and CDR2 is FQDESV in the germline V gene (reference sequence). As DNA, the CDR3 is TGTGCCAGCAGCTTACTCCACCGCGAAGGGAACTATGGCTACACCTTC. As protein: CASSLLHREGNYGYTF.

About this clone itself: A read error likely explains this, since a far larger clone differs by one base. The gene calls are TRBV6-6 and TRBJ1-2; 8 bases match TRBD1. Per the germline V gene, CDR1 is MNHNY and CDR2 is SVGAGI (reference sequence). V was pared by 5 bases and J by 4 bases, with 12 bases of the junction left unmatched. The CDR3 has 16 residues. CDR3 in DNA: TGTGCCAGCAGTGGAGGCCGGGACAGGCCTGGCTATGGCTACACCTTC. It encodes CASSGGRDRPGYGYTF.

The J gene is TRBJ2-3, the V gene TRBV19, with D unresolved. Trimming shortened V by 1 base and J by 2 bases, and 10 bases separated the two germline ends. The CDR3 extends over 15 amino acids. Germline V CDR1 and CDR2: LNHDA, SQIVND (reference sequence). The DNA of the CDR3 is TGTGCCAGTAGTATAGCCGGCAGATACACAGATACGCAGTATTTT. This gives the protein CASSIAGRYTDTQYF.